This note documents a single T cell receptor (beta chain) sequence. The data were taken from a study of blood T cell repertoires in COVID-19. TCRdb's table, derived via immunoSEQ multiplex PCR, lists solely in-frame clones and lacks some. This table holds 200,000 or so clones, roughly 84% found once. CDR3 length: 15 residues. The germline V gene encodes CDR1 LNHDA and CDR2 SQIVND (reference sequence). V was clipped by 0 bases and J by 10 bases, with 16 bases between them. This clonotype was obtained from a woman of 80 years or more with COVID-19, enrolled during active disease. The sequenced sample consisted of peripheral blood. The rearrangement joins TRBV19 to TRBJ1-5, with D possibly TRBD1 on 6 matching bases. The CDR3 bases are TGTGCCAGTAGTATAGAAGGCAGGGGAACGGTACCCCAGCATTTT. Its protein product is CASSIEGRGTVPQHF.